This T cell receptor (beta chain) was sequenced for a study of blood T cell repertoires in COVID-19. Across the whole study: Acute and convalescent COVID-19 specimens originated in the United States, Italy and Spain. PBMCs, B-cell-depleted T cells, or T cells provided the cDNA or gDNA that made up the material.

Trimming cost V 3 bases and J 0 bases, with 17 bases left between them. There are 17 residues in the CDR3. The V gene's germline CDR1 is ENHRY and CDR2 SYGVKD. How the authors handled the data: How many nucleated cells were present was estimated from reference gene primer amplification. Using immunoSEQ multiplex PCR, the repertoire was profiled, and TCRdb retains in-frame clones only, with some absent. The DNA gave D and trimming, while V, J and clone size come from that table. The sample contains approximately 110,000 clones, 70% to 85% of which appear only once. This clone was detected only once. This sequence joins TRBV10-3 and TRBJ2-5, with D maybe TRBD2 (6 bases). The receptor was isolated from a human donor with acute or convalescent COVID-19. The donor label of this sample is uncertain. Sequencing used peripheral blood. The CDR3 loop is CAISDPRRDQYQETQYF. CDR3 nucleotide sequence: TGTGCCATCAGTGACCCTCGGAGGGACCAGTACCAAGAGACCCAGTACTTC.